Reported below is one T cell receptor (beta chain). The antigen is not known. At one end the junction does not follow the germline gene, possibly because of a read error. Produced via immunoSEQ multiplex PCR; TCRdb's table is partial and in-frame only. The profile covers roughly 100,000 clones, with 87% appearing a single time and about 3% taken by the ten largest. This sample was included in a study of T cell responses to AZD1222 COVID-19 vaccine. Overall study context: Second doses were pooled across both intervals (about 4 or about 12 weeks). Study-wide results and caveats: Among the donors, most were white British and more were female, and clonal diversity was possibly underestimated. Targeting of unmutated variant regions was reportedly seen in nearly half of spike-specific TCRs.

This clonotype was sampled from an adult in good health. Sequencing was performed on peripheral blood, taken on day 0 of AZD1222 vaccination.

CDR3 sequence reads: CASSRGGVGDTEAFF. The CDR3 DNA reads TGTGCCAGCAGCCGGGGAGGGGTCGGGGACACTGAAGCTTTCTTT. The rearrangement links TRBV5-1 to TRBJ1-1, with a tentative D call TRBD1 (5 bases). Germline CDR1 SGHRS, CDR2 YFSETQ. The CDR3 runs 15 residues.